The sequence of this T cell receptor (beta chain) was determined in a study of T cell changes during pregnancy in multiple sclerosis. Some clones are missing from TCRdb's copy, which holds only in-frame ones; the method was immunoSEQ multiplex PCR. The sample carries some 60,000 clones, roughly 93% recorded once. CDR1 is ENHRY, CDR2 SYGVKD, per germline. CDR3 size: 17 residues. The V gene end was trimmed by 0 bases and the J gene end by 2 bases; junction bases not matched to a gene: 6. This sequence originates from a female donor with multiple sclerosis, enrolled in a pregnancy study. The chain recombines TRBV10-3 with TRBJ1-4; TRBD1 matches at 7 bases. Sequenced here: peripheral blood, sampled after pregnancy. DNA for the CDR3: TGTGCCATCAGTGAGTCCACAGGGGCCAGGACTAATGAAAAACTGTTTTTT. It specifies CAISESTGARTNEKLFF.